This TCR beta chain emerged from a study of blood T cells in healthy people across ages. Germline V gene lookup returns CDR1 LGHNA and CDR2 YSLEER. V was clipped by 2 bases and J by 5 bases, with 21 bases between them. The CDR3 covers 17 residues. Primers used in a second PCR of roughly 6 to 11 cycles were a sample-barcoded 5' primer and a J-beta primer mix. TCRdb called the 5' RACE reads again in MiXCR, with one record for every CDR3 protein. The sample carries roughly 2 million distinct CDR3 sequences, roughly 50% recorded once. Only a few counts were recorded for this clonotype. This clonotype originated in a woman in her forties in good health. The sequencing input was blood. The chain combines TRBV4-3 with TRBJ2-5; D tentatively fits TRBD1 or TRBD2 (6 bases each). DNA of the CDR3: TGCGCCAGCAGCCAAAACCCCCCGGGGGCGGGGCATGAGACCCAGTACTTC. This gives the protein CASSQNPPGAGHETQYF.